Reported below is one T cell receptor (beta chain). The source of the sample is a study of early T cells in non-severe SARS-CoV-2 infection. Unique molecular identifiers (one per individual cDNA molecule) were attached. TCRdb itself ran the 5' RACE reads through MiXCR, one entry per CDR3 protein. The profile shows some 57,000 distinct CDR3 sequences, roughly 13% of them singletons. The V and J ends lost 8 bases and 1 base respectively, with 11 bases between them. This CDR3 has 13 amino acids. Germline V gene data show CDR1 as MGHRA and CDR2 as YSYEKL. The clonotype was recovered from an adult who was a healthcare worker with PCR-confirmed SARS-CoV-2 infection or an uninfected control (not recorded which). The genes are TRBV4-1 and TRBJ2-5, with D perhaps matching TRBD2 (7 bases). Source material: whole blood. The chain's CDR3 is CASQGGGQETQYF. CDR3 coding DNA: TGCGCCAGCCAGGGAGGGGGCCAAGAGACCCAGTACTTC.